These T cell receptor beta chains were read from a single sample in a study of blood T cells in healthy people across ages. TCRdb processed the 5' RACE reads anew with MiXCR; each CDR3 protein has one entry. Seen here are 2 million or so distinct CDR3 sequences, 49% observed once, and the top ten hold 2.1%. Source material: blood. The receptor source for this set is a woman aged 40 to 50 in good health. CDR3s include the opening cysteine and the closing phenylalanine or tryptophan. Fields, in order: D gene, V gene, clone size, J gene, CDR3 protein, CDR3 DNA. D genes are given only for firm matches. Rows may omit the clone size; those that give it use once, few, many or a size class.

D: TRBD1
V: TRBV15
size: .
J: TRBJ2-7
CDR3: CATSRDRDRYYEQYF
DNA: TGTGCCACCAGCAGGGATAGGGACAGGTACTACGAGCAGTACTTC

D: TRBD1
V: TRBV5-1
size: .
J: TRBJ1-2
CDR3: CASSVTGTEVYGYTF
DNA: TGCGCCAGCAGCGTAACCGGGACAGAGGTTTATGGCTACACCTTC

D: .
V: TRBV20-1
size: few
J: TRBJ2-3
CDR3: CSAKETRTDTQYF
DNA: TGCAGTGCTAAGGAGACACGCACAGATACGCAGTATTTT

D: TRBD1
V: TRBV29-1
size: .
J: TRBJ1-6
CDR3: CSVGQGNSPLHF
DNA: TGCAGCGTTGGACAGGGGAATTCACCCCTCCACTTT

D: .
V: TRBV7-9
size: .
J: TRBJ2-5
CDR3: CASSLSSQSAETQYF
DNA: TGTGCCAGCAGCTTAAGTTCCCAGAGCGCGGAGACCCAGTACTTC

D: TRBD1
V: TRBV20-1
size: .
J: TRBJ1-2
CDR3: CSAREWGTGIGGYTF
DNA: TGCAGTGCTAGAGAGTGGGGGACAGGGATTGGTGGCTACACCTTC

D: .
V: TRBV12-5
size: .
J: TRBJ2-5
CDR3: CASGLGDGISETQYF
DNA: TGTGCTAGTGGTTTGGGCGATGGGATTTCGGAGACCCAGTACTTC

D: .
V: TRBV7-9
size: .
J: TRBJ2-5
CDR3: CASTDGTYQETQYF
DNA: TGTGCCAGCACAGACGGGACATACCAAGAGACCCAGTACTTC

D: .
V: TRBV7-7
size: once
J: TRBJ1-5
CDR3: CAGGGGSGGQPQHF
DNA: TGTGCCGGAGGGGGGGGATCTGGGGGACAGCCCCAGCATTTT

D: .
V: TRBV4-3
size: .
J: TRBJ2-3
CDR3: CASAGGGGFTDTQYF
DNA: TGCGCCAGCGCCGGGGGTGGGGGGTTCACAGATACGCAGTATTTT

D: TRBD2
V: TRBV7-9
size: once
J: TRBJ2-5
CDR3: CASRLAGELQETQYF
DNA: TGTGCCAGCAGATTAGCGGGGGAACTACAAGAGACCCAGTACTTC

D: .
V: TRBV6-1
size: .
J: TRBJ2-5
CDR3: CASSDQWQETQYF
DNA: TGTGCCAGCAGTGACCAGTGGCAAGAGACCCAGTACTTC

D: .
V: TRBV5-1
size: .
J: TRBJ1-2
CDR3: CASSSEVRSSGYTF
DNA: TGCGCCAGCAGCTCGGAGGTCCGGTCCTCTGGCTACACCTTC

D: .
V: TRBV3-1
size: once
J: TRBJ2-3
CDR3: CASSQGRGGTDTQCF
DNA: TGTGCCAGCAGCCAGGGCCGGGGTGGCACAGATACGCAGTGTTTT

D: .
V: TRBV6-2/TRBV6-3
size: .
J: TRBJ2-5
CDR3: CASYTPGLNQETQYF
DNA: TGTGCCAGCTACACACCGGGACTCAACCAAGAGACCCAGTACTTC

D: .
V: TRBV5-1
size: few
J: TRBJ2-4
CDR3: CASSLDVVGNIQYF
DNA: TGCGCCAGCAGCTTGGACGTGGTTGGGAACATTCAGTACTTC

D: TRBD1
V: TRBV3-1
size: .
J: TRBJ1-2
CDR3: CASSQGRGRRYGYTF
DNA: TGTGCCAGCAGCCAAGGCAGGGGGAGGAGGTATGGCTACACCTTC

D: .
V: TRBV6-1
size: few
J: TRBJ2-6
CDR3: CASSAVSGARGANVLTF
DNA: TGTGCCAGCAGTGCAGTCTCGGGGGCGCGAGGGGCCAACGTCCTGACTTTC

D: .
V: TRBV10-2
size: .
J: TRBJ2-7
CDR3: CASSVAGLAYEQYF
DNA: TGCGCCAGCAGTGTCGCGGGGCTCGCCTACGAGCAGTACTTC

D: .
V: TRBV6-2/TRBV6-3
size: many
J: TRBJ2-1
CDR3: CASSYYPGLSYNEQFF
DNA: TGTGCCAGCAGTTACTATCCGGGCCTCTCCTACAATGAGCAGTTCTTC

D: .
V: TRBV20-1
size: .
J: TRBJ2-4
CDR3: CSQTGNLAKNIQYF
DNA: TGCAGTCAGACGGGGAACTTAGCCAAAAACATTCAGTACTTC

D: TRBD2
V: TRBV3-1
size: .
J: TRBJ2-1
CDR3: CASSPGLTGLNEQFF
DNA: TGTGCCAGCAGCCCGGGACTAACGGGGTTGAATGAGCAGTTCTTC

D: TRBD1
V: TRBV15
size: .
J: TRBJ2-7
CDR3: CATSRGKTGLGYEQYF
DNA: TGTGCCACCAGCAGAGGGAAGACAGGGCTTGGCTACGAGCAGTACTTC

D: .
V: TRBV7-2
size: few
J: TRBJ1-1
CDR3: CASTHYTEAFF
DNA: TGTGCCAGCACCCATTACACTGAAGCTTTCTTT

D: .
V: TRBV6-2/TRBV6-3
size: .
J: TRBJ2-3
CDR3: CASSYSSGITQYF
DNA: TGTGCCAGCAGTTACTCGAGTGGGATTACGCAGTATTTT

D: .
V: TRBV12-3/TRBV12-4
size: .
J: TRBJ2-5
CDR3: CASSLNLLIRGSQETQYF
DNA: TGTGCCAGCAGTTTGAATTTGTTAATTCGGGGTAGCCAAGAGACCCAGTACTTC

D: TRBD2
V: TRBV3-1
size: few
J: TRBJ2-1
CDR3: CASSHPGLAGHEQFF
DNA: TGTGCCAGCAGCCACCCGGGACTAGCGGGCCATGAGCAGTTCTTC

D: .
V: TRBV4-1
size: few
J: TRBJ2-1
CDR3: CASSRTEGYNEQFF
DNA: TGCGCCAGCAGCCGGACGGAAGGCTACAATGAGCAGTTCTTC

D: TRBD1
V: TRBV20-1
size: few
J: TRBJ2-4
CDR3: CSAGRRQGFNIQYF
DNA: TGCAGTGCTGGGCGGAGACAGGGTTTCAACATTCAGTACTTC

D: .
V: TRBV12-3/TRBV12-4
size: .
J: TRBJ2-4
CDR3: CASSLIRGNIQYF
DNA: TGTGCCAGCAGTTTAATCAGGGGAAACATTCAGTACTTC

D: TRBD1
V: TRBV29-1
size: many
J: TRBJ2-7
CDR3: CSVDRGNEQYF
DNA: TGCAGCGTTGACAGGGGGAACGAGCAGTACTTC

D: .
V: TRBV7-2
size: once
J: TRBJ2-5
CDR3: CASSLDRVRFQETQYF
DNA: TGTGCCAGCAGCTTAGACAGGGTGAGATTCCAAGAGACCCAGTACTTC

D: .
V: TRBV10-1
size: .
J: TRBJ2-1
CDR3: CASSDKGGRGQNEQFF
DNA: TGCGCCAGCAGTGATAAGGGGGGGCGGGGACAGAATGAGCAGTTCTTC

D: .
V: TRBV11-2
size: few
J: TRBJ2-7
CDR3: CASSSEDGTTYEQYF
DNA: TGTGCCAGCAGCTCAGAAGACGGGACCACCTACGAGCAGTACTTC

D: .
V: TRBV24-1
size: .
J: TRBJ2-3
CDR3: CATSDRKQDGTDTQYF
DNA: TGTGCCACCAGTGACCGGAAACAGGATGGGACAGATACGCAGTATTTT

D: .
V: TRBV24-1
size: .
J: TRBJ2-3
CDR3: CATSVQGRTDTQYF
DNA: TGTGCCACCAGTGTGCAGGGCCGCACAGATACGCAGTATTTT

D: TRBD1
V: TRBV4-2
size: few
J: TRBJ2-3
CDR3: CASSQVTGTGADTQYF
DNA: TGTGCCAGCAGCCAAGTAACCGGGACAGGGGCAGATACGCAGTATTTT

D: TRBD2
V: TRBV7-2
size: few
J: TRBJ2-5
CDR3: CASSPLPRGGPETQYF
DNA: TGTGCCAGCAGCCCCCTCCCTCGGGGGGGCCCAGAGACCCAGTACTTC

D: TRBD2
V: TRBV6-4
size: few
J: TRBJ2-5
CDR3: CASSEASGVNEQYF
DNA: TGTGCCAGCAGTGAAGCTAGCGGGGTCAATGAGCAGTACTTC

D: .
V: TRBV28
size: once
J: TRBJ1-6
CDR3: CASSPGARGYNSPLHF
DNA: TGTGCCAGCAGCCCGGGGGCCAGGGGTTATAATTCACCCCTCCACTTT